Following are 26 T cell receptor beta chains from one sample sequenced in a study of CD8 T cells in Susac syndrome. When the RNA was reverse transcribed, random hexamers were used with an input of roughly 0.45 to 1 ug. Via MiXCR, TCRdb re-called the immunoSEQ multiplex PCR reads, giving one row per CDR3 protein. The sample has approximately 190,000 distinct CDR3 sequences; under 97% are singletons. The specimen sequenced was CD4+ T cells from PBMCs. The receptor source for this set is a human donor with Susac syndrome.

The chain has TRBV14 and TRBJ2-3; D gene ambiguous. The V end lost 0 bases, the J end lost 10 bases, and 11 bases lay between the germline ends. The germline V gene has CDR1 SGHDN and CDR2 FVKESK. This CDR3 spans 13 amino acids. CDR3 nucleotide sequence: TGTGCCAGCAGCCAAGATTTAGACCCGTCGCAGTATTTT. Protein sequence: CASSQDLDPSQYF.

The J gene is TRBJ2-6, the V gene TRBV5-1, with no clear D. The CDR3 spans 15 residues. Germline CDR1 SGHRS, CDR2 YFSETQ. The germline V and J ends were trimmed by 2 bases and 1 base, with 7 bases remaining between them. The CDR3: CASSFSRSGANVLTF. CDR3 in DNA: TGCGCCAGCAGCTTTTCGAGGTCTGGGGCCAACGTCCTGACTTTC. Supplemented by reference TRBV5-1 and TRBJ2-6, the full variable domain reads KAGVTQTPRYLIKTRGQQVTLSCSPISGHRSVSWYQQTPGQGLQFLFEYFSETQRNKGNFPGRFSGRQFSNSRSEMNVSTLELGDSALYLCASSFSRSGANVLTFGAGSRLTVL.

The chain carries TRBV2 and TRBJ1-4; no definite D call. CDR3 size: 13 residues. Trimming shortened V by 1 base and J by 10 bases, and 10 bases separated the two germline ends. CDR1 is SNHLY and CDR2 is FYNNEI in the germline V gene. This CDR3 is CASSEDLGRKLFF. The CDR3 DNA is TGTGCCAGCAGTGAAGATCTCGGCCGAAAACTGTTTTTT.

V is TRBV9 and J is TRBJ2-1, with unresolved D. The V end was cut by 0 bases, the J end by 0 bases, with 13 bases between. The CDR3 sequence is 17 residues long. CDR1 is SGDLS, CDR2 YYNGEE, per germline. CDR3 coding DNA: TGTGCCAGCAGCGTAGATAGTGGTCTGAGCTCCTACAATGAGCAGTTCTTC. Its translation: CASSVDSGLSSYNEQFF.

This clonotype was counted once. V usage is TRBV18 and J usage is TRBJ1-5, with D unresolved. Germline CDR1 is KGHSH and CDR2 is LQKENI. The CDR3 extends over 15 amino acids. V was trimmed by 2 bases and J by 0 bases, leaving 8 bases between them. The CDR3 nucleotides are TGTGCCAGCTCACCAGGGCAGTCTAGCAATCAGCCCCAGCATTTT. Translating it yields CASSPGQSSNQPQHF.

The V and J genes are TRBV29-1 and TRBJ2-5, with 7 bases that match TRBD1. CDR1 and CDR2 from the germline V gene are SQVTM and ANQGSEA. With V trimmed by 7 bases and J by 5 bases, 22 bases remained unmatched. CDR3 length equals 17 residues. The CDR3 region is CSAHPRTGTSFLETQYF. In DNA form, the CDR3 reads TGCAGCGCCCACCCTCGGACAGGAACCTCGTTTTTGGAGACCCAGTACTTC.

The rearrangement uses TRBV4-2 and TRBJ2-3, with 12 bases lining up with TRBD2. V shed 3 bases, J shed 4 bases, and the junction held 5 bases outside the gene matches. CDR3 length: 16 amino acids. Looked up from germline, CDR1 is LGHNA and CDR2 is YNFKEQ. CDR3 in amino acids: CASSQASGGASDTQYF. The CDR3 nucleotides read TGTGCCAGCAGCCAGGCTAGCGGGGGGGCGTCAGATACGCAGTATTTT.

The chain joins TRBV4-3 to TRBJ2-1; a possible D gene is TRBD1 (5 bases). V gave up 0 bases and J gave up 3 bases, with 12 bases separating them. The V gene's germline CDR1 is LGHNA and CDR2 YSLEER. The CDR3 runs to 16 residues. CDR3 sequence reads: CASSQDPYRLYNEQFF. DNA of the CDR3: TGCGCCAGCAGCCAAGACCCGTACAGGCTCTACAATGAGCAGTTCTTC.

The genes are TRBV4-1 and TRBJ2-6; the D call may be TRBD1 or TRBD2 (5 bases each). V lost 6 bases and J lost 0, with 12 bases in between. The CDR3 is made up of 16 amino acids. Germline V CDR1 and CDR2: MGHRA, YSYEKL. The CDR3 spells CASRGTGPSGANVLTF. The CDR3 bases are TGCGCCAGCAGAGGGACGGGACCCTCTGGGGCCAACGTCCTGACTTTC.

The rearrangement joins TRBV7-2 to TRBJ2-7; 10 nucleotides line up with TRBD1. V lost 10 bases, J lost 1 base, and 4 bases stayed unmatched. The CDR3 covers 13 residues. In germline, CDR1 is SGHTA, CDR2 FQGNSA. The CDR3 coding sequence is TGTGCCACTGGGACAGGGGCGTCCTACGAGCAGTACTTC. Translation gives CATGTGASYEQYF.

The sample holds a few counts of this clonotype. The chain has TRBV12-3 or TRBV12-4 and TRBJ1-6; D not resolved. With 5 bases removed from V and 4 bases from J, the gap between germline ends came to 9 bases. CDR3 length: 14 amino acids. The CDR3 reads CASSPGSYNSPLHF. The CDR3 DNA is TGTGCCAGCAGTCCCGGGAGTTATAATTCACCCCTCCACTTT.

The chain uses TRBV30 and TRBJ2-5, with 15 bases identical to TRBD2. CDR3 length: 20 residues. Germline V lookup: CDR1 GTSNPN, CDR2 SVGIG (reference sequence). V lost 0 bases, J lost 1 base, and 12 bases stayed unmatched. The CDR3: CAWSVGGLAGGPRTQETQYF. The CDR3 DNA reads TGTGCCTGGAGTGTAGGCGGACTAGCGGGGGGGCCGAGGACCCAAGAGACCCAGTACTTC. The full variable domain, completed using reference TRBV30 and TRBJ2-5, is SQTIHQWPATLVQPVGSPLSLECTVEGTSNPNLYWYRQAAGRGLQLLFYSVGIGQISSEVPQNLSASRPQDRQFILSSKKLLLSDSGFYLCAWSVGGLAGGPRTQETQYFGPGTRLLVL.

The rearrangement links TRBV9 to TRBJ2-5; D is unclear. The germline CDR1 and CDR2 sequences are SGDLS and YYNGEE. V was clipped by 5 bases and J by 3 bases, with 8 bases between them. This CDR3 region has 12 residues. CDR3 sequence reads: CASSVGEETQYF. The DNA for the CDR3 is TGTGCCAGCAGTGTTGGAGAAGAGACCCAGTACTTC.

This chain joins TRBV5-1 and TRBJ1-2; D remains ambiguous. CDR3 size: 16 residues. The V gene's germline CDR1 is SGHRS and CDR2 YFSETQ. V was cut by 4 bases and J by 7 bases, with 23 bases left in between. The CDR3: CASSHPIGSPTGGYTF. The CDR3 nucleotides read TGCGCCAGCAGCCATCCAATCGGCTCCCCGACGGGTGGCTACACCTTC.

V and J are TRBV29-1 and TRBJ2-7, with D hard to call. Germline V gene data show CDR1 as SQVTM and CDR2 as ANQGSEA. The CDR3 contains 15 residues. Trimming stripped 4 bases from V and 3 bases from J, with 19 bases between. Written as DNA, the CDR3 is TGCAGCGTTGGGCAGCAGCAGGCACTATTCTACGAGCAGTACTTC. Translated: CSVGQQQALFYEQYF.

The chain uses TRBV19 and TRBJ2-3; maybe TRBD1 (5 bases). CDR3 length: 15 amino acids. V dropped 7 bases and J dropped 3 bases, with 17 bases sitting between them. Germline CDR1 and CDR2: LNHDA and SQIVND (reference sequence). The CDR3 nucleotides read TGTGCCAGTACAGACAGTCCGAACCCAACAGATACGCAGTATTTT. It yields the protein CASTDSPNPTDTQYF.

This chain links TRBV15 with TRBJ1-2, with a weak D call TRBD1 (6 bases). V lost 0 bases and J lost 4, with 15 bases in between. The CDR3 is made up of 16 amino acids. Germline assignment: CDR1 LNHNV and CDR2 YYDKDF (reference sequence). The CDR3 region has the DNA TGTGCCACCAGCAGAGATTCCACAGGGAGGCCCTATGGCTACACCTTC. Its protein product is CATSRDSTGRPYGYTF.

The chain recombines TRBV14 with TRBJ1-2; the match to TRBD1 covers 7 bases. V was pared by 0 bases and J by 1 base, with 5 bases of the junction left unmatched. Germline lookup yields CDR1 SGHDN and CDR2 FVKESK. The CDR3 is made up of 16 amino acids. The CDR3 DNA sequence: TGTGCCAGCAGCCAAGAAAGGGACAGATATAACTATGGCTACACCTTC. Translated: CASSQERDRYNYGYTF. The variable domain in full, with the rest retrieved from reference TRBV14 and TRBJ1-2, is EAGVTQFPSHSVIEKGQTVTLRCDPISGHDNLYWYRRVMGKEIKFLLHFVKESKQDESGMPNNRFLAERTGGTYSTLKVQPAELEDSGVYFCASSQERDRYNYGYTFGSGTRLTVV.

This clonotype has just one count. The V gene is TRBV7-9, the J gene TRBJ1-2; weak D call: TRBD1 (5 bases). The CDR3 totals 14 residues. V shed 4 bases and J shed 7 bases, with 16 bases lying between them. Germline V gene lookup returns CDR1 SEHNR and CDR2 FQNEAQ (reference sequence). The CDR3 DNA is TGTGCCAGCAGCTGGGGCAGCTCGGAATCTGGCTACACCTTC. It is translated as CASSWGSSESGYTF.

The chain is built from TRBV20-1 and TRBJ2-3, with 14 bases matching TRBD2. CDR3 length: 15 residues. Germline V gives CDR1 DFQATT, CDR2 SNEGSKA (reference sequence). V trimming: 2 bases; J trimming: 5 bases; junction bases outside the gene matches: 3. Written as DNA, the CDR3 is TGCAGTGCTAGAAGGACTAGCGGGGGGAAAGATACGCAGTATTTT. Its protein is CSARRTSGGKDTQYF.

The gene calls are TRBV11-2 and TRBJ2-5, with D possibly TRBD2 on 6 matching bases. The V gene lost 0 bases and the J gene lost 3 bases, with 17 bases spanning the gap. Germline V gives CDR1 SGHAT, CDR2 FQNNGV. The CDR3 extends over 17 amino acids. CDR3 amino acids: CASSLDGGASEEETQYF. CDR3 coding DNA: TGTGCCAGCAGCTTAGATGGCGGGGCCTCGGAGGAAGAGACCCAGTACTTC.

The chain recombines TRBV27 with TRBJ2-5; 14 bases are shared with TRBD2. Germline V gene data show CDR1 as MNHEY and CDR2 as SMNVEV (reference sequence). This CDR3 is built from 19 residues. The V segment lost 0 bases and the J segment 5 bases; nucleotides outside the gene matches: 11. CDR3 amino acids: CASSLSWGTSGGYGETQYF. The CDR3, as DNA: TGTGCCAGCAGTTTATCGTGGGGGACTAGCGGGGGCTACGGGGAGACCCAGTACTTC.

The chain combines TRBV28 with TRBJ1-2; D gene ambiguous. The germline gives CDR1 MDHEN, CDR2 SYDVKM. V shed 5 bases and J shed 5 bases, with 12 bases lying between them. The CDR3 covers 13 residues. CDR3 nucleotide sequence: TGTGCCAGCAGTCCCTATAACCCTTATGGCTACACCTTC. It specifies CASSPYNPYGYTF.

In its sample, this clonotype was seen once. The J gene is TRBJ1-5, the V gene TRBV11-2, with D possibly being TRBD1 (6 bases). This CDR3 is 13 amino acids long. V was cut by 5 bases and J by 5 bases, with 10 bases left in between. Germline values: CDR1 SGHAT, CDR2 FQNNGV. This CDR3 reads CASSTGWDQPQHF. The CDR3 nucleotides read TGTGCCAGCAGCACAGGGTGGGATCAGCCCCAGCATTTT. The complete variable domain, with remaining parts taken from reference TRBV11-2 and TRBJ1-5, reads EAGVAQSPRYKIIEKRQSVAFWCNPISGHATLYWYQQILGQGPKLLIQFQNNGVVDDSQLPKDRFSAERLKGVDSTLKIQPAKLEDSAVYLCASSTGWDQPQHFGDGTRLSIL.

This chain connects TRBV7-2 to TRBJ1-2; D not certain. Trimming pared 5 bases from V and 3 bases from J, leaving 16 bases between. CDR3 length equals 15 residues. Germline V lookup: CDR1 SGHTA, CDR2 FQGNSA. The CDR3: CASSANSGPHYGYTF. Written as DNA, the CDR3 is TGTGCCAGCAGCGCTAATTCAGGACCGCACTATGGCTACACCTTC. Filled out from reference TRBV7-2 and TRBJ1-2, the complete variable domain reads GAGVSQSPSNKVTEKGKDVELRCDPISGHTALYWYRQSLGQGLEFLIYFQGNSAPDKSGLPSDRFSAERTGGSVSTLTIQRTQQEDSAVYLCASSANSGPHYGYTFGSGTRLTVV.

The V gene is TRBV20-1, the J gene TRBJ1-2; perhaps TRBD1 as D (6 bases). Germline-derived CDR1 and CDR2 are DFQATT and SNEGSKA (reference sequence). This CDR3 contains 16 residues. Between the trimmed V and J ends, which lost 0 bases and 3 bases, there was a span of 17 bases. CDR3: CSARDTSDSTYYGYTF. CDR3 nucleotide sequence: TGCAGTGCTAGAGATACCTCGGACAGCACCTACTATGGCTACACCTTC.